The 15 T cell receptor beta chains in this list originate from one sample, sequenced in a study of blood T cell repertoires in COVID-19. Data came from immunoSEQ multiplex PCR; TCRdb stores just in-frame clones and leaves some out. The data show about 94,000 clones, approximately 80% seen once. The sequenced sample was peripheral blood. All receptors derive from a man in his 70s with COVID-19, enrolled during active disease.

This clone was detected once. One junction end does not reproduce the germline sequence, and a read error may be involved. The chain is built from TRBV10-3 and TRBJ1-2; 7 bases line up with TRBD1. The CDR3 sequence is 13 residues long. From germline, CDR1 is ENHRY and CDR2 SYGVKD. CDR3 loop: CATKGLQGPAVSF. CDR3 nucleotide sequence: TGTGCCACCAAAGGATTACAGGGGCCCGCCGTCTCCTTC.

The chain has TRBV5-4 and TRBJ2-5; 8 bases match TRBD1. V lost 5 bases to trimming and J lost 3 bases; unmatched junction nucleotides: 3. Germline V CDR1 and CDR2: SGHNT, YYREEE (reference sequence). This CDR3 has 13 amino acids. The CDR3 DNA sequence: TGTGCCAGCAGGGGACAGGCCGAAGAGACCCAGTACTTC. Residues: CASRGQAEETQYF.

The V call is TRBV12-3 or TRBV12-4, the J call TRBJ1-2; D gene ambiguous. The V end lost 5 bases, the J end lost 3 bases, and 10 bases lay between the germline ends. The CDR3 totals 13 residues. The CDR3 is CASSLLPDYGYTF. The CDR3 DNA reads TGTGCCAGCAGTCTCTTGCCAGACTATGGCTACACCTTC.

The V gene is TRBV7-2, the J gene TRBJ2-7, with 12 bases fitting TRBD2. Germline V gives CDR1 SGHTA, CDR2 FQGNSA. V lost 5 bases, J lost 1 base, and 3 bases stayed unmatched. The CDR3 length is 15 residues. The CDR3, as DNA: TGTGCCAGCAGCATCCTAGCGGGGGGGTCCTACGAGCAGTACTTC. Its protein is CASSILAGGSYEQYF. Variable domain in full (rest from reference TRBV7-2 and TRBJ2-7): GAGVSQSPSNKVTEKGKDVELRCDPISGHTALYWYRQSLGQGLEFLIYFQGNSAPDKSGLPSDRFSAERTGGSVSTLTIQRTQQEDSAVYLCASSILAGGSYEQYFGPGTRLTVT.

V is TRBV5-6 and J is TRBJ2-3, with a possible D match to TRBD2 (5 bases). Germline CDR1 reads SGHDT; CDR2 reads YYEEEE. The CDR3 has 14 amino acids. V was pared by 5 bases and J by 0 bases, with 10 bases between. The DNA for the CDR3 is TGTGCCAGCAGTCGACGGGGAAGCACAGATACGCAGTATTTT. Its translation is CASSRRGSTDTQYF.

This clone was recorded at least ten times. The J gene is TRBJ2-7, the V gene TRBV4-1, with TRBD1 as a possible D gene (6 bases). There are 14 residues in the CDR3. Between the trimmed V and J ends, which lost 2 bases and 2 bases, there was a span of 10 bases. Per the germline V gene, CDR1 is MGHRA and CDR2 is YSYEKL. The CDR3 DNA follows: TGCGCCAGCAGCCAATCCGGGACAACCTACGAGCAGTACTTC. Its protein is CASSQSGTTYEQYF.

The gene calls are TRBV5-5 and TRBJ2-7, with no clear D. V was cut by 5 bases and J by 0 bases, with 9 bases left in between. The CDR3 covers 13 residues. The germline gives CDR1 SGHKS, CDR2 YYEKEE (reference sequence). CDR3 bases: TGTGCCAGCAGGTCGGTTAACTCCTACGAGCAGTACTTC. Encoded protein: CASRSVNSYEQYF.

V usage is TRBV7-9 and J usage is TRBJ1-5; D remains unclear. CDR3 length: 14 residues. Germline V gene sequence: CDR1 SEHNR, CDR2 FQNEAQ (reference sequence). The V and J ends lost 1 base and 6 bases respectively, with 10 bases between them. CDR3 bases: TGTGCCAGCAGCTTAGAGGCGGGAAGTCAGCCCCAGCATTTT. The encoded protein is CASSLEAGSQPQHF.

This clone was counted only a few times. The chain employs TRBV15 and TRBJ2-1; 12 bases fit TRBD2. Trimming took 5 bases from V and 1 from J; bases not matched to a gene: 3. CDR3 length equals 16 residues. In germline, CDR1 is LNHNV, CDR2 YYDKDF (reference sequence). The CDR3 protein is CATSLGLAGSYNEQFF. CDR3 sequence (DNA): TGTGCCACCAGCCTCGGACTAGCGGGATCCTACAATGAGCAGTTCTTC. Based on the CDR3 plus reference TRBV15 and TRBJ2-1, the full variable domain is DAMVIQNPRYQVTQFGKPVTLSCSQTLNHNVMYWYQQKSSQAPKLLFHYYDKDFNNEADTPDNFQSRRPNTSFCFLDIRSPGLGDTAMYLCATSLGLAGSYNEQFFGPGTRLTVL.

The chain combines TRBV7-2 with TRBJ2-3; tentatively, D is TRBD1 (5 bases). The CDR3 is made up of 16 amino acids. The germline gives CDR1 SGHTA, CDR2 FQGNSA. Deletions cut 3 bases from V and 3 bases from J, with 16 bases between. The CDR3: CASSLGRSSATDTQYF. Written as DNA, the CDR3 is TGTGCCAGCAGCTTGGGGCGAAGTTCGGCAACAGATACGCAGTATTTT.

V and J are TRBV6-5 and TRBJ2-7; 14 positions agree with TRBD2. V shed 6 bases, J shed 5 bases, and the junction held 6 bases outside the gene matches. The CDR3 has 15 amino acids. Germline CDR1 MNHEY, CDR2 SVGAGI. CDR3 bases: TGTGCCAGCAGACGGACTAGCGGGAGGCGCCACGAGCAGTACTTC. Translated, it gives CASRRTSGRRHEQYF.

This sequence joins TRBV18 and TRBJ2-1, with D perhaps matching TRBD1 (7 bases). CDR1 KGHSH and CDR2 LQKENI come from the germline V gene. The germline V and J ends were trimmed by 3 bases and 14 bases, with 23 bases remaining between them. The CDR3 is made up of 15 amino acids. CDR3 in DNA: TGTGCCAGCTCACCTCCGGGAGCACAGGGGATCCAAAAGTTCTTC. It is translated as CASSPPGAQGIQKFF. The full variable domain, completed using reference TRBV18 and TRBJ2-1, is NAGVMQNPRHLVRRRGQEARLRCSPMKGHSHVYWYRQLPEEGLKFMVYLQKENIIDESGMPKERFSAEFPKEGPSILRIQQVVRGDSAAYFCASSPPGAQGIQKFFGPGTRLTVL.

This clone has more than one count but fewer than ten. For the CDR3, the DNA is TGTGCCAGCAGCTCAAACGACAGGCCTGAAGCTTTCTTT. Its translation: CASSSNDRPEAFF. The chain recombines TRBV6-2 or TRBV6-3 with TRBJ1-1, with D perhaps matching TRBD1 (6 bases). The CDR3 has 13 amino acids. Germline loops: CDR1 MNHEY, CDR2 SVGEGT. With 6 bases removed from V and 6 bases from J, the gap between germline ends came to 14 bases.

This rearrangement joins TRBV7-2 to TRBJ2-7, with TRBD2 matching 7 bases. The CDR3 has 15 amino acids. Unmatched junction bases numbered 9, after V lost 5 bases and J lost 2 bases. Germline-derived CDR1 and CDR2 are SGHTA and FQGNSA. CDR3 nucleotide sequence: TGTGCCAGCAGCCCATTCGCGGGGGTAGCCTACGAGCAGTACTTC. Translation: CASSPFAGVAYEQYF.

The chain has TRBV19 and TRBJ2-2; 9 bases fit TRBD2. CDR3 size: 18 residues. Looked up from germline, CDR1 is LNHDA and CDR2 is SQIVND (reference sequence). V was pared by 7 bases and J by 0 bases, with 12 bases of the junction left unmatched. DNA for the CDR3: TGTGCCAGTACATACCTCGCTTTAGCGGGAGCGAACACCGGGGAGCTGTTTTTT. It specifies CASTYLALAGANTGELFF.